The 14 T cell receptor beta chains below were found in one sample sequenced in a study of cytomegalovirus exposure and HLA in healthy donors. The PCR was carried out with 60 Vbeta primers and 13 Jbeta primers. Repertoires were generated with immunoSEQ multiplex PCR, while TCRdb's copy carries only in-frame clones and drops some. This sample carries some 150,000 clones, 75% of them seen once, and the ten largest clones take around 7%. Material for sequencing was PBMCs. The origin of the receptors is a man younger than 40 in good health and CMV-seronegative.

The chain recombines TRBV20-1 with TRBJ1-1; perhaps TRBD1 as D (6 bases). V was clipped by 6 bases and J by 3 bases, with 8 bases between them. This CDR3 contains 11 residues. Germline V gives CDR1 DFQATT, CDR2 SNEGSKA (reference sequence). For the CDR3, the DNA is TGCAGTGCGGACAGTGACACTGAAGCTTTCTTT. It codes for CSADSDTEAFF.

The chain combines TRBV5-1 with TRBJ1-2; D is ambiguous. This CDR3 is built from 12 residues. In germline, CDR1 is SGHRS, CDR2 YFSETQ. With 3 bases removed from V and 7 bases from J, the gap between germline ends came to 10 bases. The CDR3 DNA reads TGCGCCAGCAGCTGGACGGGGTCTGGCTACACCTTC. Its protein product is CASSWTGSGYTF.

This chain links TRBV5-1 with TRBJ2-3, with 14 bases that match TRBD2. The V segment lost 7 bases and the J segment 4 bases; nucleotides outside the gene matches: 5. The CDR3 covers 15 residues. CDR1 and CDR2 (germline): SGHRS, YFSETQ. CDR3 DNA sequence: TGCGCCAGCGGAGGACTAGCGGGAGGTTCAGATACGCAGTATTTT. Its translation: CASGGLAGGSDTQYF.

Turning to this clone: The junction and the germline gene differ at one end; a read error may be behind it. The chain joins TRBV7-9 to TRBJ1-1, with 10 positions matching TRBD1. There are 17 residues in the CDR3. From germline, CDR1 is SEHNR and CDR2 FQNEAQ (reference sequence). The CDR3 sequence: CSSSIRQGARGETEAFF. CDR3 in DNA: TGTTCCAGCAGCATCAGACAGGGGGCGCGAGGTGAAACTGAAGCTTTCTTT.

The chain uses TRBV29-1 and TRBJ2-3, with 10 bases aligning to TRBD2. CDR3 length: 16 residues. Germline V gene sequence: CDR1 SQVTM, CDR2 ANQGSEA. Losses at the gene ends were 4 bases for V and 6 bases for J; bases not matched to a gene: 13. CDR3 amino acids: CSVAGPAGGPRDTQYF. The DNA of the CDR3 is TGCAGCGTTGCGGGTCCAGCGGGGGGGCCCCGGGATACGCAGTATTTT.

V gene TRBV9 combines with J gene TRBJ1-2; no definite D call. From germline, CDR1 is SGDLS and CDR2 YYNGEE. CDR3 length equals 15 residues. V lost 5 bases, J lost 7 bases, and 21 bases lay in between. DNA of the CDR3: TGTGCCAGCAGACCCCGGGAGGCTCTGGTCGGTGGCTACACCTTC. It is translated as CASRPREALVGGYTF.

In its sample, this clone was seen a few times. The genes are TRBV9 and TRBJ2-3; TRBD2 aligns across 10 bases. This CDR3 spans 17 amino acids. V was clipped by 4 bases and J by 7 bases; unmatched bases: 15. Germline lookup yields CDR1 SGDLS and CDR2 YYNGEE. CDR3 sequence: CASSFIATSGDYYTQYF. The DNA for the CDR3 is TGTGCCAGCAGCTTCATAGCTACTAGCGGGGATTATTATACGCAGTATTTT.

In DNA, the CDR3 is TGTGCCAGCAGCCCTGACAGGGCCTACAATGAGCAGTTCTTC. It encodes CASSPDRAYNEQFF. The rearrangement joins TRBV5-6 to TRBJ2-1; 7 nucleotides match TRBD1. The V and J ends lost 4 bases and 2 bases, in that order; junction bases with no gene match: 3. This CDR3 is 14 amino acids long. Germline CDR1 and CDR2: SGHDT and YYEEEE.

This clone was picked up a small number of times. The DNA for the CDR3 is TGTGCCAGCAGCTTGCGTACAGGGGATTTCATGCGGCAGTACTTC. Protein product: CASSLRTGDFMRQYF. V usage is TRBV7-9 and J usage is TRBJ2-7; 7 nucleotides line up with TRBD1. Germline CDR1 SEHNR, CDR2 FQNEAQ (reference sequence). The CDR3 extends over 15 amino acids. Trimming cost V 3 bases and J 9 bases; bases outside gene matches: 14.

This chain links TRBV2 with TRBJ2-4; no firm D call. Germline V gene lookup returns CDR1 SNHLY and CDR2 FYNNEI. V dropped 2 bases and J dropped 1 base, with 6 bases sitting between them. The CDR3 totals 14 residues. In DNA, the CDR3 is TGTGCCAGCAGTGAATCCGTGGCCAAAAACATTCAGTACTTC. It codes for CASSESVAKNIQYF.

This clone has just a few counts. The rearrangement joins TRBV5-1 to TRBJ1-3, with 7 bases lining up with TRBD1. The CDR3 consists of 14 residues. V lost 1 base, J lost 4 bases, and 2 bases stayed unmatched. The germline gives CDR1 SGHRS, CDR2 YFSETQ. This CDR3 reads CASSLTGDGNTIYF. DNA of the CDR3: TGCGCCAGCAGCTTGACAGGGGACGGAAACACCATATATTTT.

The V call is TRBV6-6, the J call TRBJ2-5, with a possible D match to TRBD1 (6 bases). V was clipped by 5 bases and J by 2 bases, with 18 bases between them. Germline assignment: CDR1 MNHNY and CDR2 SVGAGI (reference sequence). This CDR3 contains 16 residues. The CDR3 region has the DNA TGTGCCAGCAGTCCCTCTGGGACATACTTACAAGAGACCCAGTACTTC. Translation gives CASSPSGTYLQETQYF.

This chain uses TRBV28 with TRBJ2-7; D unresolved. This CDR3 is 13 amino acids long. V was cut by 3 bases and J by 3 bases, with 9 bases left in between. From germline, CDR1 is MDHEN and CDR2 SYDVKM. The CDR3 protein is CASSLTQLYEQYF. The CDR3 DNA is TGTGCCAGCAGTTTGACACAACTCTACGAGCAGTACTTC.

The gene calls are TRBV6-1 and TRBJ2-7; 8 nucleotides agree with TRBD2. Germline trimming cut 4 bases from V and 4 bases from J; bases unmatched to any gene: 18. CDR1 is MNHNS and CDR2 is SASEGT in the germline V gene. The length of the CDR3 is 18 residues. The DNA for the CDR3 is TGTGCCAGCAGTGTTACAACTAGCGGTCTTGGGCGAGGGTACGAGCAGTACTTC. Its protein product is CASSVTTSGLGRGYEQYF.